Below, one TCR beta chain is given with its context. Its antigen remains undetermined. No much larger clone is present one base from it, and per-base qualities are unavailable. This record belongs to a study of blood T cells in healthy people across ages (dated by TCRdb to between 2015 and 2017). In terms of the full investigation: In model experiments, roughly one uniquely barcoded TCR beta cDNA molecule per two T cells was captured by template switching. Two additional independent replicas of 1 million unique cDNA reads from the same blood draw were analyzed for two donors (one aged 18 to 30 and one aged 80 or older). To track age-related changes in TCR beta repertoire diversity, the study relied on deep sequencing normalized with unique cDNA molecular identifiers. Four age groups were formed from the donors: young (average about 15 years), middle-aged (around 37), aged (approximately 60) and long-lived (more than 75). Donors of different ages were randomly distributed across sequencing lanes to avoid experimental bias.

What the research found in general, with its limitations: The percentage of naive T cells measured by flow cytometry correlated strongly with observed TCR beta diversity. The long-lived group showed more naive CD4+ T cells, fewer expanded clones and increased TCR diversity than the aged group, suggesting age selection. Since profiling was done on bulk unsorted PBMCs, naive and antigen-experienced compartments could not be conclusively compared. Estimates of total diversity based on one million sequenced T cells were considered lower bounds and underestimates. Because donor CMV infection status was unknown, age-related changes in expanded clonotypes were potentially confounded. Observed TCR beta diversity per million T cells fell roughly linearly with age, and a significant reduction was already apparent by age roughly 40.

Library creation used 5' RACE. Sequencing instrument: Illumina HiSeq 2500. A second PCR of roughly 7 to 12 cycles was run with a J-beta primer mix and a sample-barcoded 5' primer. A unique molecular identifier was introduced onto each TCR beta cDNA molecule by a template-switch 5' adaptor carrying 12 random nucleotides. Each sample yielded at least 2.5 million CDR3-containing paired-end reads. First-strand cDNA synthesis was performed from all RNA using the Mint cDNA synthesis kit, with priming by a TRBC-specific oligonucleotide. Following uracil-DNA glycosylase treatment, all cDNA underwent a first 18-cycle PCR with the universal primers M1SS and BC2_uni_R. As for how the authors treated the data: Normalization of each sample was performed by random selection of 1 million high-quality reads, each carrying a distinct molecular identifier. Reads with shared molecular identifiers were discarded instead of being binned into consensus sequences. MiTCR, run with a Q25 quality threshold and the strictest error-elimination algorithm, handled CDR3 identification, clonotype clustering and error correction. Lower-bound total TCR beta diversity was estimated with a nonparametric unseen species model using Euler transformation. TCRdb reprocessed the public reads (quality trimming at Q25 with fastp, clone calling with MiXCR) and kept in-frame beta chains. A single entry per CDR3 protein holds the most common genes and DNA from its merged rows. These V and J calls are TCRdb output, not the study's own analysis. For this sample the table gives roughly 800,000 distinct CDR3 sequences, of which approximately 53% were detected only once. The ten biggest clones cover roughly two fifths of the sample.

The donors were 40 or so Caucasian individuals from Russia, aged roughly 6 to 95 years, who were systemically healthy. Each donor gave 8 to 10 milliliters of peripheral blood, collected into EDTA-treated Vacutainer tubes. Ficoll-Paque density-gradient centrifugation was used to isolate PBMCs, with at least 7 million per sample. Total RNA was extracted from PBMCs with Trizol reagent, with at least 5 micrograms obtained per sample. For every donor, flow cytometry on a PBMC aliquot measured the percentage of naive CD45RAhigh/CD27high T cells. V lost 5 bases and J lost 7 bases, and the count of bases not matched to a germline gene is 2. CDR1 and CDR2 are drawn from the germline V gene (reference sequence): SEHNR, FQNEAQ. The CDR3 runs 13 amino acids, cysteine and phenylalanine included. Left in the record is the CDR3 DNA by itself, 39 bases read in frame from the first base.

The sequence is built from TRBV7-9 and TRBJ1-4; TRBD1 aligns with 9 central bases. Sequenced material: blood. This TCR came from a man older than 75 in good health. The CDR3 protein is CASSPDRGEKLFF. The DNA sequence is as follows: TGTGCCAGCAGCCCGGACAGGGGTGAAAAACTGTTTTTT.